This note documents a single T cell receptor beta chain sequence. This clonotype has a handful of counts. No antigen is known for it. No much larger clone is present one base from it, and per-base qualities are unavailable. The data belong to a study of early T cells in non-severe SARS-CoV-2 infection (dated by TCRdb to the early 2020s). About the full investigation: Because TCR sequencing relied on bulk RNA taken from unsorted whole blood, pairing of alpha and beta chains was not possible. What the study reported, not specific to this receptor: VDJdb matching was skewed toward anti-spike CD8 responses and likely underestimated virus-specific expansions by missing private and CD4 specificities.

Libraries came from 5' RACE. Sequencing used a NextSeq 500. Unique molecular identifiers were attached to individual cDNA molecules in the TCR library protocol so that sequencing error and PCR bias could be corrected. Both TCR alpha and beta chains were sequenced, and tight co-correlation was observed between alpha and beta sequence abundances in each sample. The study's processing was this. Decombinator V4 was used to annotate TCR sequences for V gene, J gene and CDR3. Expanded TCRs were defined as changing significantly between any two time points under a Poisson model with p below 0.0001. TCR abundances were normalised to the total number of TCRs sequenced per sample and were expressed as counts per million. TRAV1-2 paired with TRAJ12, TRAJ20 or TRAJ33 defined MAIT TCRs, while TRAV10 paired with TRAJ18 defined iNKT TCRs. VDJdb, accessed on 1 November 2021, was searched for TCRs annotated for CMV, EBV and SARS-CoV-2, and TCRs annotated for more than one antigen were excluded. TCRdb itself trimmed the public reads at Q25 with fastp, ran MiXCR and retained productive beta chains. Identical CDR3 proteins give one entry, which carries the most common genes and DNA. It is TCRdb's table, rather than the study itself, that gives the V and J calls and clone size. The sample table contains roughly 64,000 distinct CDR3 sequences; only one count was recorded for 11% of them. The top ten clonotypes cover 2.9% of the sample.

The germline V gene provides CDR1 SGHDT and CDR2 YYEEEE. The CDR3 spans 15 residues, from the cysteine through the phenylalanine. The read is trimmed to its CDR3 DNA, 45 bases read in frame from base 1. V is reduced by 4 bases and J by 8 bases, leaving a spacing of 16 bases between them. Set within a cohort of healthcare workers in London, UK, this nested case-control study involved weekly PCR testing of nasopharyngeal swabs along with blood sampling. Healthcare workers were enrolled in the week of the UK lockdown, from 23 to 31 March 2020, and were followed every week for up to about 16 weeks. The receptor's source is an adult who was a healthcare worker with PCR-confirmed SARS-CoV-2 infection or an uninfected control (not recorded which). Sequenced material: whole blood, taken at baseline. The sequence links TRBV5-6 to TRBJ1-6; D gene: possibly TRBD1, on 5 matching bases. CDR3 sequence: CASSGLDTVYSPLHF. In nucleotide form, the sequence is TGTGCCAGCAGCGGGCTGGACACGGTTTATTCACCCCTCCACTTT.